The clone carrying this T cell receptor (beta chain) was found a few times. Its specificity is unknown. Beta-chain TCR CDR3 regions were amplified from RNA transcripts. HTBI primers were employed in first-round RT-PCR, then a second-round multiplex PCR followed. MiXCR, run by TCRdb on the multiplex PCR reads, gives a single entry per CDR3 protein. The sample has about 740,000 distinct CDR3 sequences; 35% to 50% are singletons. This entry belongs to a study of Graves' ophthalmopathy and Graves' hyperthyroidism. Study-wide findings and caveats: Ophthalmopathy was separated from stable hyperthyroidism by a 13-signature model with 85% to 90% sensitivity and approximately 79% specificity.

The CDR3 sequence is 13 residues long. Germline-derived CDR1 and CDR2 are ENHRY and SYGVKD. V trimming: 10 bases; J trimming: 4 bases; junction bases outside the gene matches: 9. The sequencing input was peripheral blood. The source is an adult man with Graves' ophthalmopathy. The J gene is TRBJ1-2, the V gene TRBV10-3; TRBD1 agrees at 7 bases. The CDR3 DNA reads TGTGCCACCCCTGACAGGGCCTTCTATGGCTACACCTTC. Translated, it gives CATPDRAFYGYTF.